The 10 T cell receptor beta chains below all came from one sample that was sequenced in a study of cytomegalovirus exposure and HLA in healthy donors. Primers for the PCR totalled 60 Vbeta and 13 Jbeta. The protocol was immunoSEQ multiplex PCR, while the TCRdb copy is restricted to in-frame clones and leaves out a portion. The sample gives roughly 170,000 clones, roughly 80% of which show up once; 0.75% to 0.9% is in the top ten. The sample was PBMCs. These receptors all come from a woman under 30 in good health and CMV-seronegative.

This clone appeared a few times. This chain connects TRBV18 to TRBJ1-2, with D maybe TRBD1 (5 bases). The germline V gene encodes CDR1 KGHSH and CDR2 LQKENI. V gave up 3 bases and J gave up 4 bases, with 9 bases separating them. This CDR3 spans 13 amino acids. The CDR3: CASSPDRSYGYTF. DNA of the CDR3: TGTGCCAGCTCACCTGACAGAAGCTATGGCTACACCTTC.

The V gene is TRBV4-1, the J gene TRBJ2-1; 13 bases align to TRBD2. CDR3 length: 18 residues. The germline V gene encodes CDR1 MGHRA and CDR2 YSYEKL. With 2 bases clipped from V and 6 bases from J, the junction kept 10 bases outside the gene matches. CDR3 coding DNA: TGCGCCAGCAGCCAATGGACTAGCGGGAGTCCGTTAGGCAATGAGCAGTTCTTC. Translation gives CASSQWTSGSPLGNEQFF.

The chain employs TRBV5-4 and TRBJ2-7, with 11 bases matching TRBD2. Germline trimming cut 4 bases from V and 6 bases from J; bases unmatched to any gene: 9. The CDR3 spans 15 residues. Germline V gives CDR1 SGHNT, CDR2 YYREEE (reference sequence). The CDR3: CASSPLTSGSGEQYF. In DNA, the CDR3 is TGTGCCAGCAGCCCACTTACTAGCGGGAGCGGCGAGCAGTACTTC.

V and J are TRBV5-1 and TRBJ2-4; 7 nucleotides match TRBD2. J lost 0 bases, V lost 3 bases, and 9 bases had no gene match. The CDR3 is 17 amino acids. Germline-derived CDR1 and CDR2 are SGHRS and YFSETQ. CDR3 in DNA: TGCGCCAGCAGCTCCACTTACCTAGCGGTAGCCAAAAACATTCAGTACTTC. Encoded protein: CASSSTYLAVAKNIQYF.

V usage is TRBV4-3 and J usage is TRBJ2-1; 8 bases align to TRBD2. Germline trimming cut 0 bases from V and 2 bases from J; bases unmatched to any gene: 9. The germline V gene has CDR1 LGHNA and CDR2 YSLEER. The CDR3 runs 18 residues. Here the CDR3 DNA reads TGCGCCAGCAGCCAAGATATGGGCGGGAGGCATGCCTACAATGAGCAGTTCTTC. It specifies CASSQDMGGRHAYNEQFF.

The V and J genes are TRBV7-8 and TRBJ1-6; 7 positions agree with TRBD1. Per germline, CDR1 SGHVS and CDR2 FQNEAQ. The CDR3 runs to 15 residues. V shed 2 bases and J 10 bases; nucleotides not matched to a gene: 8. The CDR3 is CASSLPTGLGSPLHF. CDR3 DNA: TGTGCCAGCAGCTTACCGACAGGGCTGGGGTCACCCCTCCACTTT. The full variable domain, in which reference TRBV7-8 and TRBJ1-6 provide the parts outside the CDR3, is GAGVSQSPRYKVAKRGQDVALRCDPISGHVSLFWYQQALGQGPEFLTYFQNEAQLDKSGLPSDRFFAERPEGSVSTLKIQRTQQEDSAVYLCASSLPTGLGSPLHFGNGTRLTVT.

The CDR3: CASRKIAGGNEQYF. DNA for the CDR3: TGTGCCAGCAGGAAGATAGCGGGAGGGAACGAGCAGTACTTC. This chain links TRBV2 with TRBJ2-7, with TRBD2 identical over 11 bases. Trimming removed 6 bases from V and 5 bases from J; junction bases left unmatched: 6. CDR3 length: 14 amino acids. Per germline, CDR1 SNHLY and CDR2 FYNNEI.

The genes are TRBV28 and TRBJ1-4, with D unresolved. V gave up 7 bases and J gave up 0 bases, with 3 bases separating them. Germline CDR1 MDHEN, CDR2 SYDVKM. This CDR3 has 12 amino acids. CDR3 sequence: CASTTTNEKLFF. The CDR3 DNA reads as TGTGCCAGCACTACAACTAATGAAAAACTGTTTTTT. Complete variable domain (other parts from reference TRBV28 and TRBJ1-4): DVKVTQSSRYLVKRTGEKVFLECVQDMDHENMFWYRQDPGLGLRLIYFSYDVKMKEKGDIPEGYSVSREKKERFSLILESASTNQTSMYLCASTTTNEKLFFGSGTQLSVL.

A remark on this clone: The junction shows a germline mismatch at one end, possibly a read error. The V gene is TRBV7-7, the J gene TRBJ2-2; maybe TRBD1 (6 bases). Germline V lookup: CDR1 SSHAT, CDR2 FNYEAQ (reference sequence). The CDR3 loop spans 14 amino acids. The CDR3 region is CASSLGRDNGELFF. The CDR3, as DNA: TGTGCTAGCAGCTTAGGCCGGGACAACGGGGAGCTGTTTTTT.

This rearrangement joins TRBV7-9 to TRBJ2-3; a weak D match, TRBD1 (6 bases). The CDR3 runs 16 residues. CDR1 is SEHNR, CDR2 FQNEAQ, per germline (reference sequence). V lost 1 base to trimming and J lost 5 bases, with 16 bases between them. Here the CDR3 DNA reads TGTGCCAGCAGCTTAGTCCAGAGGGGGTCGGGAGATACGCAGTATTTT. This codes for CASSLVQRGSGDTQYF.